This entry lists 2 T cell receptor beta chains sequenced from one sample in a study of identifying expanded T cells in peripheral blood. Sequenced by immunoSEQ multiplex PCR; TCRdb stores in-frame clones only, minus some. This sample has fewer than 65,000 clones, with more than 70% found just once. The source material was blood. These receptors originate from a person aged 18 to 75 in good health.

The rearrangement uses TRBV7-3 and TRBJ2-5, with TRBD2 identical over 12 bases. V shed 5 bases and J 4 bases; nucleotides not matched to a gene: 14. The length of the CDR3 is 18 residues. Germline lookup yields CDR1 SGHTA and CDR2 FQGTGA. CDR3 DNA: TGTGCCAGCAGCCCGACCCCTAGCGGGAGGGCCGGAGGAGAGACCCAGTACTTC. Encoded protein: CASSPTPSGRAGGETQYF.

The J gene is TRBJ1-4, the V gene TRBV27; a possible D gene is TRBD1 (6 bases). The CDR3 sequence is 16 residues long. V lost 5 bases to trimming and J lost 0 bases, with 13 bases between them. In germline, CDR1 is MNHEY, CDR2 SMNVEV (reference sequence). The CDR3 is CASSPRTAATNEKLFF. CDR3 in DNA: TGTGCCAGCAGTCCGCGGACAGCTGCAACTAATGAAAAACTGTTTTTT.